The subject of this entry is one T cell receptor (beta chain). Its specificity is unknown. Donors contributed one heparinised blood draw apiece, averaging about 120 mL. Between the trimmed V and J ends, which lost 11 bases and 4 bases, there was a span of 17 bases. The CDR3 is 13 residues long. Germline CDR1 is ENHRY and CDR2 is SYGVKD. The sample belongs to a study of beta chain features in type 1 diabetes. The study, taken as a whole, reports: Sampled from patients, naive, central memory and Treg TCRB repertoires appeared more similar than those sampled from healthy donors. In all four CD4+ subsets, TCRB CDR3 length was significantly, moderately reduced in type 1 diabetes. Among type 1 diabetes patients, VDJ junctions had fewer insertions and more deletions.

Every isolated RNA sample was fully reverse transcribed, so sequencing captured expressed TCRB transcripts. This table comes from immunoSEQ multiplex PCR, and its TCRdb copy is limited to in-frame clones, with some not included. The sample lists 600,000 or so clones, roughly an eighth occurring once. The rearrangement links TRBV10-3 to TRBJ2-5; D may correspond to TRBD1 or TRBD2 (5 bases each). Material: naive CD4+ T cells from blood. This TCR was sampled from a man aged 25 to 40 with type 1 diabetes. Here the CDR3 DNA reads TGTGCCTTCCGTTCAGAGGGGACAGAGACCCAGTACTTC. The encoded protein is CAFRSEGTETQYF.